This T cell receptor (beta chain) was captured by sequencing in a study of T cell responses to AZD1222 COVID-19 vaccine. Comments on this clone: Its antigen remains unknown.

V gave up 10 bases and J gave up 4 bases, with 13 bases separating them. The CDR3 spans 13 residues. Per the germline V gene, CDR1 is SEHNR and CDR2 is FQNEAQ (reference sequence). TCRdb's table, derived via immunoSEQ multiplex PCR, lists solely in-frame clones and lacks some. The sample has some 150,000 clones; more than 80% are singletons. Findings and limits, study-wide: Breadth and depth of Spike-specific TCRs rose after two AZD1222 doses. Repertoire sampling occurred only after the peak T cell response. Within unmutated variant regions lay the reported targets of nearly half of spike-specific TCRs. Dominant at 160-218 and 743-854, vaccine-associated CD4 TCRs also spanned spike.

The source of this sequence is an adult in good health. The chain links TRBV7-9 to TRBJ1-4; maybe TRBD1 (5 bases). Sample: peripheral blood, taken on day 0 of MenACWY control vaccination. CDR3 residues: CAIPTGLNEKLFF. In nucleotides, the CDR3 is TGTGCCATCCCAACGGGACTTAATGAAAAACTGTTTTTT.